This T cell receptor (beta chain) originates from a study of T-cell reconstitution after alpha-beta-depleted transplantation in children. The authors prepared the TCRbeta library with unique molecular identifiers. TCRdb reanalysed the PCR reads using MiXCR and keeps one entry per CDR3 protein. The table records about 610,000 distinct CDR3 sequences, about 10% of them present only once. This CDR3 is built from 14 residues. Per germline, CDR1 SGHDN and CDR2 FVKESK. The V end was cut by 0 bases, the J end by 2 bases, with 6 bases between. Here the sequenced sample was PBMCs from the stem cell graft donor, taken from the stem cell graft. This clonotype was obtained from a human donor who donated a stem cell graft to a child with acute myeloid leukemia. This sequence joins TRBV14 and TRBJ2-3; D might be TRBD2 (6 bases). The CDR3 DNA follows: TGTGCCAGCAGCCAAGAACTAGCCACAGATACGCAGTATTTT. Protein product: CASSQELATDTQYF.